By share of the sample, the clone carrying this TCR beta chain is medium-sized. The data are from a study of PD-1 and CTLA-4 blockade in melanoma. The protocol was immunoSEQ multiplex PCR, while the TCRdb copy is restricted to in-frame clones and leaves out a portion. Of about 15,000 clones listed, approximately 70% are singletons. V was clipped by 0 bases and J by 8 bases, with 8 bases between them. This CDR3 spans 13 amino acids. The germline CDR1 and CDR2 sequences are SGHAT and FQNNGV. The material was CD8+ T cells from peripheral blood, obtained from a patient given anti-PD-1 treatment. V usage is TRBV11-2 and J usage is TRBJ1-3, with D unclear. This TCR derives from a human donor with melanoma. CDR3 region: CASSLEVLDTIYF. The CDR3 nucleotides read TGTGCCAGCAGCTTAGAGGTGTTAGACACCATATATTTT.